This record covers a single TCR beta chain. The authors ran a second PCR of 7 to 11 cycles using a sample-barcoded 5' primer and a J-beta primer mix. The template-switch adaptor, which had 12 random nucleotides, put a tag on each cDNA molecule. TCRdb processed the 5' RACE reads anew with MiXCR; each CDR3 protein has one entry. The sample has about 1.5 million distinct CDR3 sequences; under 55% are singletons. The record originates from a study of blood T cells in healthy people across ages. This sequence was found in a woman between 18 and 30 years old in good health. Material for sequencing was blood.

This chain's CDR3 is CASSLGSGRTGELFF. The DNA of the CDR3 is TGTGCCAGCAGTTTAGGTAGCGGGAGGACCGGGGAGCTGTTTTTT. J is TRBJ2-2 and V is TRBV27; TRBD2 aligns across 10 bases. V dropped 2 bases and J dropped 5; count of bases not matched to a gene: 2. This CDR3 has 15 residues. Germline-derived CDR1 and CDR2 are MNHEY and SMNVEV (reference sequence).